These 3 T cell receptor beta chains were all obtained from the same sample, sequenced in a study of T cell changes during pregnancy in multiple sclerosis. TCRdb's copy holds only in-frame clones and misses some; the assay was immunoSEQ multiplex PCR. Here the sample spans about 93,000 clones, almost 95% being singletons. The material sequenced was peripheral blood, taken after pregnancy. These receptors came from a female donor with multiple sclerosis, enrolled in a pregnancy study.

The V gene is TRBV27, the J gene TRBJ2-7, with D perhaps TRBD2 (6 bases). Deletions cut 3 bases from V and 4 bases from J, with 13 bases between. The germline gives CDR1 MNHEY, CDR2 SMNVEV (reference sequence). The CDR3 loop spans 14 amino acids. As DNA, the CDR3 is TGTGCCAGCAGTTTGGGGGGACCGGCTTACGAGCAGTACTTC. This codes for CASSLGGPAYEQYF.

This clone was counted once. The CDR3 region has the DNA TGCGCCAGCAGTAACCAAGGGGCGAGCACTGAAGCTTTCTTT. It specifies CASSNQGASTEAFF. V and J are TRBV10-1 and TRBJ1-1; possible D gene TRBD1, 5 bases. CDR3 length: 14 residues. From germline, CDR1 is WNHNN and CDR2 SYGVQD (reference sequence). V lost 5 bases, J lost 4 bases, and 14 bases lay in between.

The gene calls are TRBV30 and TRBJ2-7; TRBD1 agrees at 8 bases. Germline assignment: CDR1 GTSNPN and CDR2 SVGIG (reference sequence). The V and J ends lost 2 bases and 3 bases, in that order; junction bases with no gene match: 6. This CDR3 region has 14 residues. The CDR3 loop is CAWSHAGGSYEQYF. Written as DNA, the CDR3 is TGTGCCTGGAGTCACGCAGGGGGCAGCTACGAGCAGTACTTC.